A selection of T cell receptor beta chains follows, all from one sample in a study of T cell changes during pregnancy in multiple sclerosis. The repertoire was sequenced with immunoSEQ multiplex PCR; TCRdb's copy has only in-frame clones and lacks some. The repertoire holds some 60,000 clones, with about 90% as singletons. The specimen comprised CD4+ T cells from peripheral blood mononuclear cells, sampled in the first trimester of pregnancy. The receptors were sampled from a female donor with multiple sclerosis, enrolled in a pregnancy study. CDR3s include the opening cysteine and the closing phenylalanine or tryptophan. A D gene is named only where the DNA matches it firmly. For some rows the clone size is stated as once, few or many, or as a class when expanded; others skip it.

j_call v_call d_call clone_size cdr3_nt cdr3_aa
TRBJ1-1 TRBV19 TRBD1 NA TGTGCCAGTAGTTTGGACAGGGGCACTGAAGCTTTCTTT CASSLDRGTEAFF
TRBJ1-4 TRBV19 TRBD1 NA TGTGCCAGTAGCGGACAGGCCTGGAGTGAAAAACTGTTTTTT CASSGQAWSEKLFF
TRBJ2-5 TRBV9 TRBD2 NA TGTGCCAGCAGCGTCACCCAGCGGGGGAGTTTAGAGACCCAGTACTTC CASSVTQRGSLETQYF
TRBJ1-6 TRBV4-3 NA NA TGCGCCAGCAGCCAAGAAATTCAGGGGAATTCACCCCTCCACTTT CASSQEIQGNSPLHF
TRBJ1-6 TRBV5-4 NA NA TGTGCCAGCAGCTTTGGGGGCCGAGGACCTAATTCACCCCTCCACTTT CASSFGGRGPNSPLHF
TRBJ1-4 TRBV30 TRBD1 NA TGTGCCTGGGAAGGACAGGGTATAGGAAAACTGTTTTTT CAWEGQGIGKLFF
TRBJ1-2 TRBV7-2 NA once TGTGCCAGCAGCATACAGGTCGGCTATGGCTACACCTTC CASSIQVGYGYTF
TRBJ2-5 TRBV19 NA NA TGTGCCAGTAGTATTGTCAGGGAAGAGACCCAGTACTTC CASSIVREETQYF
TRBJ2-7 TRBV7-8 NA NA TGTGCCAGCAGCTTCAGCGGAAGCTCCTACGAGCAGTACTTC CASSFSGSSYEQYF
TRBJ2-3 TRBV5-6 NA NA TGTGCCAGCAGCTTGGAAGGACATCGCACAGATACGCAGTATTTT CASSLEGHRTDTQYF
TRBJ2-3 TRBV7-3 TRBD1 NA TGTGCCAGCAGCTTCCAGGGGGCTGGGCAGTATTTT CASSFQGAGQYF
TRBJ1-3 TRBV30 TRBD1 NA TGTGCCTGGAGTGTACTACAGGGGCACCGCCTCACTGGAAACACCATATATTTT CAWSVLQGHRLTGNTIYF
TRBJ2-1 TRBV4-2 TRBD2 NA TGTGCCAGCAGCCAAGAACGAACGGGGGGGTTTGGTAATGAGCAGTTCTTC CASSQERTGGFGNEQFF
TRBJ1-1 TRBV7-9 TRBD1 NA TGTGCCAGCAGCTCCTTCCCCGACAGGGAGTTTGAAGCTTTCTTT CASSSFPDREFEAFF
TRBJ2-1 TRBV6-1 NA NA TGTGCCAGCAGTGAAGCGCGTCAGGTAGATGAGCAGTTCTTC CASSEARQVDEQFF
TRBJ2-7 TRBV28 NA NA TGTGCCAGCAGTGGGACACCGACCTACGAGCAGTACTTC CASSGTPTYEQYF
TRBJ1-5 TRBV19 NA NA TGTGCCAGTATCGGCCCGGGTATGAGCAATCAGCCCCAGCATTTT CASIGPGMSNQPQHF
TRBJ2-4 TRBV6-5 NA NA TGTGCCAGCAGCGACACGGGAGACATTCAGTACTTC CASSDTGDIQYF
TRBJ1-5 TRBV11-2 NA NA TGTGCCAGCAGCTCAGCGCTTCCTGGGCAGCCCCAGCATTTT CASSSALPGQPQHF
TRBJ1-2 TRBV7-9 NA NA TGTGCCAGCAGCTCCACTAGGGGGTCGGGGAACTATGGCTACACCTTC CASSSTRGSGNYGYTF
TRBJ1-1 TRBV29-1 TRBD1 NA TGCAGCGCAAGACAGGGGGACACTGAAGCTTTCTTT CSARQGDTEAFF
TRBJ1-2 TRBV13 NA NA TGTGCCAGCAGTTCAAAACACGGAGGGAATAGGTTGAGCTACACCTTC CASSSKHGGNRLSYTF
TRBJ2-7 TRBV5-1 TRBD1 NA TGCGCCAGCAGCTCGACAGGGGACTACGAGCAGTACTTC CASSSTGDYEQYF
TRBJ1-3 TRBV14 NA NA TGTGCCAGCAGCCAAGATCGGGGGGGCAGGACTGGAAACACCATATATTTT CASSQDRGGRTGNTIYF
TRBJ2-6 TRBV5-6 NA NA TGTGCCAGCAGCCACCGGGTAGCTGGGGCCAACGTCCTGACTTTC CASSHRVAGANVLTF
TRBJ1-1 TRBV7-9 NA NA TGTGCCAGCAGCTTAGACATTCCTGGAGGGACGGGCACTGAAGCTTTCTTT CASSLDIPGGTGTEAFF
TRBJ1-6 TRBV9 NA NA TGTGCCAGCAGCGTTGCAGGCTATAATTCACCCCTCCACTTT CASSVAGYNSPLHF